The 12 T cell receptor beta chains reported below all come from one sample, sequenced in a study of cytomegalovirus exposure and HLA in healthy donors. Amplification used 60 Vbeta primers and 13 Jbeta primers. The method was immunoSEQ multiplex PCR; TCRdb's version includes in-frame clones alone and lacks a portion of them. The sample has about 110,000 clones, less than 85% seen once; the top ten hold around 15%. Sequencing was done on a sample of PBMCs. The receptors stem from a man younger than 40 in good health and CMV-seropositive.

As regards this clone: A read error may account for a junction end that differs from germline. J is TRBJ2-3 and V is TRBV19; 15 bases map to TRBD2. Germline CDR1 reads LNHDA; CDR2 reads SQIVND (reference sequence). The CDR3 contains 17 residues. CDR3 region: CASSIRGLAGGTYTQYF. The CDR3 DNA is TGTGCCAGTAGTATTCGGGGACTAGCGGGGGGCACATATACGCAGTATTTT.

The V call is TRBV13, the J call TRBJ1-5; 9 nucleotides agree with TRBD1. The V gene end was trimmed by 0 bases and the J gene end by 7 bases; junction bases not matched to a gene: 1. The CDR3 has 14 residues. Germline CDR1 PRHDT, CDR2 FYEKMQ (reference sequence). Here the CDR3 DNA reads TGTGCCAGCAGCTTAGGACAGGGGGCCCAGCCCCAGCATTTT. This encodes CASSLGQGAQPQHF.

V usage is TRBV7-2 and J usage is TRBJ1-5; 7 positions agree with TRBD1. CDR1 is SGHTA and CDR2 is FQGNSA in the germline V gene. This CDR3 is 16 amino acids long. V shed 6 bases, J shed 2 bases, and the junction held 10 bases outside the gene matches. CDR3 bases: TGTGCCAGCAGTCCAGGGGGTTCGGGCCGCAATCAGCCCCAGCATTTT. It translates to CASSPGGSGRNQPQHF. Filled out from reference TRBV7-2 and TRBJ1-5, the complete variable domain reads GAGVSQSPSNKVTEKGKDVELRCDPISGHTALYWYRQSLGQGLEFLIYFQGNSAPDKSGLPSDRFSAERTGGSVSTLTIQRTQQEDSAVYLCASSPGGSGRNQPQHFGDGTRLSIL.

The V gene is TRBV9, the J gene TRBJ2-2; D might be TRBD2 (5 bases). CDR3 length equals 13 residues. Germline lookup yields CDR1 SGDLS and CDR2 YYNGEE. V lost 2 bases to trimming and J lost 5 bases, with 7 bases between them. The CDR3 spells CASSVEVTGELFF. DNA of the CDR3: TGTGCCAGCAGCGTGGAGGTTACCGGGGAGCTGTTTTTT.

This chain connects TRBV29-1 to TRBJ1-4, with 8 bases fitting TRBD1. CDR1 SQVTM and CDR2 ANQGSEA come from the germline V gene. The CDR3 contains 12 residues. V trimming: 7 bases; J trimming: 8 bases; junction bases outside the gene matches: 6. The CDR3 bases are TGCAGCGCCGGGACAGGAGGAGAAAAACTGTTTTTT. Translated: CSAGTGGEKLFF.

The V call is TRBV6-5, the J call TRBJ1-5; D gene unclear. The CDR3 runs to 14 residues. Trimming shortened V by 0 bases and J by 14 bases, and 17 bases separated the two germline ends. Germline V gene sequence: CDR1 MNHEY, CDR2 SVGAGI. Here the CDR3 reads CASSYSGGTTTEHF. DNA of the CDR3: TGTGCCAGCAGTTACTCGGGTGGAACTACTACGGAGCATTTT.

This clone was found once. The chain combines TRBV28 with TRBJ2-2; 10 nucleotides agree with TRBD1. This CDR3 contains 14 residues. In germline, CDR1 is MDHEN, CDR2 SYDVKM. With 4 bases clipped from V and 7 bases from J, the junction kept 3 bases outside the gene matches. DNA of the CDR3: TGTGCCAGCAGTTCCGGGACAGGGGTCGGGGAGCTGTTTTTT. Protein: CASSSGTGVGELFF.

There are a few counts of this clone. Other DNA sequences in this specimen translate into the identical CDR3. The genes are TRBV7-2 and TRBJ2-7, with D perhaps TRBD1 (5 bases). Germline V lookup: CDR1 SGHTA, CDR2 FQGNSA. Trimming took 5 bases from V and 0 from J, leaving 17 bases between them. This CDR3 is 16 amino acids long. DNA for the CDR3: TGTGCCAGCAGCCCCCAGGCAGGGCCTAGCTCCTACGAGCAGTACTTC. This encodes CASSPQAGPSSYEQYF.

The CDR3 region is CASRDSADTQYF. The CDR3 coding sequence is TGCGCCAGCAGGGACAGTGCAGATACGCAGTATTTT. This chain connects TRBV4-3 to TRBJ2-3; the D gene is possibly TRBD1 (6 bases). The CDR3 is 12 residues long. Germline V CDR1 and CDR2: LGHNA, YSLEER. V was pared by 6 bases and J by 4 bases, with 8 bases between.

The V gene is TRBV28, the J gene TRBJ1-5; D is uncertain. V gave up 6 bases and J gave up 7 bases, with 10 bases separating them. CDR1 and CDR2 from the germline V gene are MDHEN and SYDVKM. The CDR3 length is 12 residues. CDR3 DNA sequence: TGTGCCAGCAGCCCGTTCGGGCAGCCCCAGCATTTT. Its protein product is CASSPFGQPQHF.

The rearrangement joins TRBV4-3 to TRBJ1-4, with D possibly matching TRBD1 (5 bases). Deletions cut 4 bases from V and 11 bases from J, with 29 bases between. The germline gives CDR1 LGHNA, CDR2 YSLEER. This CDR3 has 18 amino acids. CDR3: CASSPFIQVQTTGDKLFF. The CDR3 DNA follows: TGCGCCAGCAGCCCCTTTATACAGGTTCAGACGACGGGGGACAAACTGTTTTTT.

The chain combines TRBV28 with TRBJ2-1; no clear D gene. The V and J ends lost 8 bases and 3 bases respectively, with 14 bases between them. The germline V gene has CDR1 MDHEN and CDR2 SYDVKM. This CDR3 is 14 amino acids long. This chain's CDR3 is CASWSVRYYNEQFF. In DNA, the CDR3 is TGTGCCAGCTGGTCGGTGCGGTACTACAATGAGCAGTTCTTC.